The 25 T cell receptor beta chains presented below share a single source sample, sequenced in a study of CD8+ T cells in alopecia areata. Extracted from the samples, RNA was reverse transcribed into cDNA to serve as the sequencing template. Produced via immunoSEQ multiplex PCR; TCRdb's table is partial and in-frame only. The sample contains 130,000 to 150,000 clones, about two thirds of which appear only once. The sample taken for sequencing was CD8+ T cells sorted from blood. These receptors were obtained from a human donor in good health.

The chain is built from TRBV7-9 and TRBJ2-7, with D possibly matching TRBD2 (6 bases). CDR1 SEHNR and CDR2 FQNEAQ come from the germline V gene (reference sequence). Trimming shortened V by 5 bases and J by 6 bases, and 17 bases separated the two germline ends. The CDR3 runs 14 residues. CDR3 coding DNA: TGTGCCAGCAGCCTCGCGGGGAAGGACTCCGAGCAGTACTTC. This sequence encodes CASSLAGKDSEQYF.

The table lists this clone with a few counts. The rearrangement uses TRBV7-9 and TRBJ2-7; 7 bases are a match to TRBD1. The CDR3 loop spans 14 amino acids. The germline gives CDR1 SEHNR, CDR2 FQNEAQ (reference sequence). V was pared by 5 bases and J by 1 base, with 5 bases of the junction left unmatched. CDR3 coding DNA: TGTGCCAGCAGCCCTGGACAGGAATCCTACGAGCAGTACTTC. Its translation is CASSPGQESYEQYF.

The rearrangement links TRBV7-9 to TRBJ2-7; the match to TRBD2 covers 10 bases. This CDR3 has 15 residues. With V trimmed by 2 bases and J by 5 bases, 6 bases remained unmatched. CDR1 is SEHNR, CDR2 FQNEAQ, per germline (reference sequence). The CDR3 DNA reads TGTGCCAGCAGCTTATCGGCTAGCGGGAGTCACGAGCAGTACTTC. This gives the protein CASSLSASGSHEQYF.

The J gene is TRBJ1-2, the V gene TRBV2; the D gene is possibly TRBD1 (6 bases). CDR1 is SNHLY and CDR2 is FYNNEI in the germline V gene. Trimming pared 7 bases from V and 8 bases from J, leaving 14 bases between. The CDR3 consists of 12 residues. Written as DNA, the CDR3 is TGTGCCAGCATACAAACAGGGCGAGGCTACACCTTC. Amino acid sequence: CASIQTGRGYTF. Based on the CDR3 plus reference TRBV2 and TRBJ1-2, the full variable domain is EPEVTQTPSHQVTQMGQEVILRCVPISNHLYFYWYRQILGQKVEFLVSFYNNEISEKSEIFDDQFSVERPDGSNFTLKIRSTKLEDSAMYFCASIQTGRGYTFGSGTRLTVV.

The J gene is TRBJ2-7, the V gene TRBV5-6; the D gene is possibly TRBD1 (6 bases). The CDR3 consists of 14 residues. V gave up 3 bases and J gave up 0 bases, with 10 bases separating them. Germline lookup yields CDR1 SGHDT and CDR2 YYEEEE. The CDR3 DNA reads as TGTGCCAGCAGCTGGGACACCTCCTCCTACGAGCAGTACTTC. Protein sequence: CASSWDTSSYEQYF.

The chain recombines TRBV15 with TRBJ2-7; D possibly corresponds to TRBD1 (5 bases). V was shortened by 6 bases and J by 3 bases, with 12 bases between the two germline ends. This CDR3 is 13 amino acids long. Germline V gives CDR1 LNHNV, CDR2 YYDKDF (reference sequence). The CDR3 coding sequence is TGTGCCACCAGGAGTGACGGACACTACGAGCAGTACTTC. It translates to CATRSDGHYEQYF.

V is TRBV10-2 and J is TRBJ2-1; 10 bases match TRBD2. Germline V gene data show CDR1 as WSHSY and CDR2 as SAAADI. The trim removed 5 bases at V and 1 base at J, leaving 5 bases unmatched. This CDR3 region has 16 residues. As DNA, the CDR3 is TGCGCCAGCAGTAAGCTAGCGGGAGCGTCCTACAATGAGCAGTTCTTC. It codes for CASSKLAGASYNEQFF.

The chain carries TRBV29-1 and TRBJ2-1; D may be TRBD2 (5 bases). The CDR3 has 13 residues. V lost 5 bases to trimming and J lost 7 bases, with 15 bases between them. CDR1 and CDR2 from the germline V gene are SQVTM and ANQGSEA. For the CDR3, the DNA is TGCAGCGTTCATCCGGGATTCTCGAATGAGCAGTTCTTC. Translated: CSVHPGFSNEQFF.

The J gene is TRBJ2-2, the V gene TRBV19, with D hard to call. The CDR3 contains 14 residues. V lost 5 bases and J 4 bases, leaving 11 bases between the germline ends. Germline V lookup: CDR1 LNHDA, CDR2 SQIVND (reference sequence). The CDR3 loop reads CASSLWTVTGELFF. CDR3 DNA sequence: TGTGCCAGTAGTCTTTGGACCGTCACCGGGGAGCTGTTTTTT.

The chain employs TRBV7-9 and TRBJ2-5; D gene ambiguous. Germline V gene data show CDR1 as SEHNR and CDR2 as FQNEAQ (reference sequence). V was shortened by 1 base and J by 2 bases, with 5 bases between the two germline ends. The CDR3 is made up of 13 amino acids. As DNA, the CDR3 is TGTGCCAGCAGCTTAGAGGGTCAAGAGACCCAGTACTTC. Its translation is CASSLEGQETQYF. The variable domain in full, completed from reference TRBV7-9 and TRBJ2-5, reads DTGVSQNPRHKITKRGQNVTFRCDPISEHNRLYWYRQTLGQGPEFLTYFQNEAQLEKSRLLSDRFSAERPKGSFSTLEIQRTEQGDSAMYLCASSLEGQETQYFGPGTRLLVL.

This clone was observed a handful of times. In DNA form, the CDR3 reads TGCAGCGCCGGGGATTATGGCATCTCGGGGATTCAGTACTTC. This codes for CSAGDYGISGIQYF. The chain employs TRBV29-1 and TRBJ2-4, with a possible D match to TRBD2 (5 bases). The CDR3 runs to 14 residues. Germline V gene data show CDR1 as SQVTM and CDR2 as ANQGSEA. Trimming left V 7 bases short and J 10 bases short, with 23 bases between.

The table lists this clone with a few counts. CDR3 sequence (DNA): TGCAGCGTTGATGTGGGGGGACTAGCCAATGAGCAGTTCTTC. This codes for CSVDVGGLANEQFF. The rearrangement joins TRBV29-1 to TRBJ2-1, with 9 positions matching TRBD2. The CDR3 runs 14 residues. Trimming at V came to 3 bases and at J to 6 bases, leaving 6 bases not matched to a gene. Germline V lookup: CDR1 SQVTM, CDR2 ANQGSEA.

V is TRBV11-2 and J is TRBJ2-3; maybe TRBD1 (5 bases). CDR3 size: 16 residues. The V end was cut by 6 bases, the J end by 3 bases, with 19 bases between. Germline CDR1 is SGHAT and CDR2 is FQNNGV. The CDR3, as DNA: TGTGCCAGCAGTTTACTCGTGAGGTCAGGGACAGATACGCAGTATTTT. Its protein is CASSLLVRSGTDTQYF.

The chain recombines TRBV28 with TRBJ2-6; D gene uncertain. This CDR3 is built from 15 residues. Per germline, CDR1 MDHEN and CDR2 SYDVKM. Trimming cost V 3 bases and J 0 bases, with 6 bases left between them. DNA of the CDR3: TGTGCCAGCAGTTTGGGCAGCTCTGGGGCCAACGTCCTGACTTTC. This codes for CASSLGSSGANVLTF.

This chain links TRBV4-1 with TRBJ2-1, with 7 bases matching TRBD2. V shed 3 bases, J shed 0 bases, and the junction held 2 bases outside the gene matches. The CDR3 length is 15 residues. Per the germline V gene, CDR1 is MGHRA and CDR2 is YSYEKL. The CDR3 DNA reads TGCGCCAGCAGCCACCTAGCGGACTCCTACAATGAGCAGTTCTTC. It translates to CASSHLADSYNEQFF.

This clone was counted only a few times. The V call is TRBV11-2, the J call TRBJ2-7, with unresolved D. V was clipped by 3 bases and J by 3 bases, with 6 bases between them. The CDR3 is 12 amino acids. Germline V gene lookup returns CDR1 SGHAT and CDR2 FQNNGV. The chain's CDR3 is CASSFVVYEQYF. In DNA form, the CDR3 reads TGTGCCAGCAGCTTCGTCGTCTACGAGCAGTACTTC.

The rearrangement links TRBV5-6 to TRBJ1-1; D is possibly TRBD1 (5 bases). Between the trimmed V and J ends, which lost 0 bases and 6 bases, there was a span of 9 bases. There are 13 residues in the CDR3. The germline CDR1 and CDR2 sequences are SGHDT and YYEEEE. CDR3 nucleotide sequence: TGTGCCAGCAGCTTGGGCAGGGCGGCTGAAGCTTTCTTT. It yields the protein CASSLGRAAEAFF.

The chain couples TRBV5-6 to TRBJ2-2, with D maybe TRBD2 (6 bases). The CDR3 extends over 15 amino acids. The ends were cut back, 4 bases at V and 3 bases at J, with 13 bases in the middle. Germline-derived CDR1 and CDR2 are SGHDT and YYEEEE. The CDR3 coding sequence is TGTGCCAGCAGCCAATCCGGAGGGGACACCGGGGAGCTGTTTTTT. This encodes CASSQSGGDTGELFF.

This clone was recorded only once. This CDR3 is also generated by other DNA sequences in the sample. The CDR3, as DNA: TGTGCCAGCAGCCCCCGGACTAGCGGCTCCTACGAGCAGTACTTC. Amino acid sequence: CASSPRTSGSYEQYF. The J gene is TRBJ2-7, the V gene TRBV7-9; 10 bases are a match to TRBD2. Losses at the gene ends were 5 bases for V and 0 bases for J; bases not matched to a gene: 4. This CDR3 comprises 15 residues. Germline V gives CDR1 SEHNR, CDR2 FQNEAQ (reference sequence).

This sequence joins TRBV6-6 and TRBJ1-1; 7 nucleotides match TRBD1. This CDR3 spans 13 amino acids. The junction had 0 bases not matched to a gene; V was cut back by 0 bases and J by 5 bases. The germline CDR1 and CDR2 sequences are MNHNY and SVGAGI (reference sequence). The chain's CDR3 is CASSYSTGTEAFF. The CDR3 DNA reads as TGTGCCAGCAGTTACTCGACAGGGACTGAAGCTTTCTTT.

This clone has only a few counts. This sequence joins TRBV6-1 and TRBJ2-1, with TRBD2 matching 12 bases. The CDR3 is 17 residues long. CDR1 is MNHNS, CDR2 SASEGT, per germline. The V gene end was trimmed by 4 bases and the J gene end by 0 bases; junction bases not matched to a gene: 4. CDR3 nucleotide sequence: TGTGCCAGCAGTGCAGGACTAGCGGGATACTCCTACAATGAGCAGTTCTTC. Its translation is CASSAGLAGYSYNEQFF.

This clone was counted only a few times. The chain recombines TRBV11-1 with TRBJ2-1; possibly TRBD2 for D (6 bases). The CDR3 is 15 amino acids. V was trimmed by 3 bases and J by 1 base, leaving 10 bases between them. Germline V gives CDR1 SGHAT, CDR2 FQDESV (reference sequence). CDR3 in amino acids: CASSFLAPSYNEQFF. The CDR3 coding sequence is TGTGCCAGCAGCTTCCTAGCGCCATCCTACAATGAGCAGTTCTTC. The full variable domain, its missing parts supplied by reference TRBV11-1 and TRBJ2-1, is EAEVAQSPRYKITEKSQAVAFWCDPISGHATLYWYRQILGQGPELLVQFQDESVVDDSQLPKDRFSAERLKGVDSTLKIQPAELGDSAMYLCASSFLAPSYNEQFFGPGTRLTVL.

CDR3 in amino acids: CSVETRTNGYTF. The CDR3 DNA reads TGCAGCGTCGAGACAAGGACCAATGGCTACACCTTC. This chain connects TRBV29-1 to TRBJ1-2; D remains unclear. Germline V lookup: CDR1 SQVTM, CDR2 ANQGSEA. This CDR3 is 12 amino acids long. The V end lost 6 bases, the J end lost 6 bases, and 14 bases lay between the germline ends.

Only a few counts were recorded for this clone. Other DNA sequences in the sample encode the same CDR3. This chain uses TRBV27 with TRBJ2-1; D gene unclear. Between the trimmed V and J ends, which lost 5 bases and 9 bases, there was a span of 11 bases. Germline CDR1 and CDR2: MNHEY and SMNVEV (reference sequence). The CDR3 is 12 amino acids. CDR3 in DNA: TGTGCCAGCAGTCCCGCGTACGGTGAGCAGTTCTTC. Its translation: CASSPAYGEQFF.

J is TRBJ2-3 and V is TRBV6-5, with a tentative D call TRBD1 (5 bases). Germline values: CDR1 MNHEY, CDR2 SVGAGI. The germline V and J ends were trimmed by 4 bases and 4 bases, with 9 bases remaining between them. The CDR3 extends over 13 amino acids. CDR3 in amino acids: CASSSARADTQYF. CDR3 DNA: TGTGCCAGCAGTTCCGCCAGGGCAGATACGCAGTATTTT.